The sequence of this T cell receptor (beta chain) was determined in a study of shared clonotypes between healthy human individuals. TCRdb's table, derived via immunoSEQ multiplex PCR, lists solely in-frame clones and lacks some. The sample holds roughly 1,500,000 clones; approximately 98.5% are singletons and the top ten take about 0.35%. About this clone itself: As yet, its antigen is unknown.

After removal of 6 bases from V and 7 bases from J, the junction contained 12 bases not matched to a gene. The CDR3 runs to 15 residues. The germline V gene has CDR1 ENHRY and CDR2 SYGVKD. Regarding the study as a whole: Memory subsets had estimated richness that was generally smaller than that of naive subsets.

The receptor was isolated from a man aged 25 to 40 in good health. The chain carries TRBV10-3 and TRBJ2-7, with 10 bases fitting TRBD1. Sequencing input: naive CD4+ T cells sorted from blood. Indicated subset: CD45RA+ positively selected. The CDR3 loop reads CAIRPGTGAQGEQYF. CDR3 nucleotides: TGTGCCATCAGGCCCGGGACAGGGGCGCAAGGAGAGCAGTACTTC.